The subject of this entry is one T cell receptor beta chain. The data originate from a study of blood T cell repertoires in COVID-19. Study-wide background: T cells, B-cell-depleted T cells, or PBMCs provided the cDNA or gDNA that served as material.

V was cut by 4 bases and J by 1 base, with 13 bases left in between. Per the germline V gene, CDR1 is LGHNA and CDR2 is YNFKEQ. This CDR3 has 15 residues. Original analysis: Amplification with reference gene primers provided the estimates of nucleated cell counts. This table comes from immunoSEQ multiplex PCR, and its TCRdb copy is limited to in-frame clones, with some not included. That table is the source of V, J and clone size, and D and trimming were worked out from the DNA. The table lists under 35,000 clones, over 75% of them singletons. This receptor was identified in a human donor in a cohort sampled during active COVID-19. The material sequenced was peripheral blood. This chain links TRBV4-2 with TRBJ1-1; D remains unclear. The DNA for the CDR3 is TGTGCCAGCAGCCCCCTTCACCGGGGGAACACTGAAGCTTTCTTT. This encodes CASSPLHRGNTEAFF.